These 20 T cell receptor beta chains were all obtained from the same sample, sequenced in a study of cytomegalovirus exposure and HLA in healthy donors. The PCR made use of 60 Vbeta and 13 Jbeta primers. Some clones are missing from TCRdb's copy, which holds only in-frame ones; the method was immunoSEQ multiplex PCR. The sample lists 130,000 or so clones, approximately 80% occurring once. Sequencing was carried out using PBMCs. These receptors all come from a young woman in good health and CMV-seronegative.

CDR3 residues: CASSPQDTQYF. The CDR3 DNA is TGTGCCAGCAGTCCCCAAGATACGCAGTATTTT. The chain recombines TRBV6-6 with TRBJ2-3; no firm D call. Germline CDR1 reads MNHNY; CDR2 reads SVGAGI (reference sequence). The CDR3 runs 11 residues. V lost 5 bases to trimming and J lost 5 bases, with 5 bases between them.

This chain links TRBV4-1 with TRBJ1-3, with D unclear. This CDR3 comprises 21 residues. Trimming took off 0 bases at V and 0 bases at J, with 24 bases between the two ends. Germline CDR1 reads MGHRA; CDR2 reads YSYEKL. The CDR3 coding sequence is TGCGCCAGCAGCCAAGATGCTCTCTTCGGGTCCATTTTGAGCTCTGGAAACACCATATATTTT. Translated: CASSQDALFGSILSSGNTIYF.

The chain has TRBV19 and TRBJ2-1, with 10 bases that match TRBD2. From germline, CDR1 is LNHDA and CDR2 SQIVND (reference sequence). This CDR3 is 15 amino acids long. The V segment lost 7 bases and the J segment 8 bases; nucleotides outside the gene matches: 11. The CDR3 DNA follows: TGTGCCAGTACCCCGCACGCTAGCGGGGGTTATGAGCAGTTCTTC. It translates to CASTPHASGGYEQFF.

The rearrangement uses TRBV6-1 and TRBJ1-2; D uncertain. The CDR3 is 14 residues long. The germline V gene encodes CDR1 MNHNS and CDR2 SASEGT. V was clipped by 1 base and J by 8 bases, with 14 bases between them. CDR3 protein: CASSEGSGHDGYTF. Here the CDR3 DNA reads TGTGCCAGCAGTGAAGGGTCGGGTCACGACGGCTACACCTTC.

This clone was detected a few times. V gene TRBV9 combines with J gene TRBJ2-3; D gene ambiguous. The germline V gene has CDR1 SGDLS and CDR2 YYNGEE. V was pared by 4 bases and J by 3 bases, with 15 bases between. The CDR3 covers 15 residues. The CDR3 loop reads CASSFYSHSTDTQYF. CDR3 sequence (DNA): TGTGCCAGCAGCTTTTACTCTCATAGTACAGATACGCAGTATTTT.

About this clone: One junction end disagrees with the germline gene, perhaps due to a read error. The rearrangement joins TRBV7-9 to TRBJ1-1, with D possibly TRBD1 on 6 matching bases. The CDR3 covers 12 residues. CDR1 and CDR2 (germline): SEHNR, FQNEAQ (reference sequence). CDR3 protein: CSSSTGTYEAFF. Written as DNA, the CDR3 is TGTTCCAGCAGCACCGGGACATATGAAGCTTTCTTT.

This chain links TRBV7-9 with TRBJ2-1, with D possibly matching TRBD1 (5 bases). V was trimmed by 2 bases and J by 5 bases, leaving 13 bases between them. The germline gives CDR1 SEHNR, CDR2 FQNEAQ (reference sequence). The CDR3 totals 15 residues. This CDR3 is CASSLIRQFDNEQFF. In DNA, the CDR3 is TGTGCCAGCAGCTTAATTCGACAGTTCGACAATGAGCAGTTCTTC. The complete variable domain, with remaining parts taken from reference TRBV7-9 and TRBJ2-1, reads DTGVSQNPRHKITKRGQNVTFRCDPISEHNRLYWYRQTLGQGPEFLTYFQNEAQLEKSRLLSDRFSAERPKGSFSTLEIQRTEQGDSAMYLCASSLIRQFDNEQFFGPGTRLTVL.

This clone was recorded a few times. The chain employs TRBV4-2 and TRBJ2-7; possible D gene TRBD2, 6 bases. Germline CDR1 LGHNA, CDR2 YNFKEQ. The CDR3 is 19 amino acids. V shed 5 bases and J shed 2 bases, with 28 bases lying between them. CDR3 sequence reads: CASSSSAGRLALGPYEQYF. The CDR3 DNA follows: TGTGCCAGCAGCTCCTCTGCGGGACGGCTCGCGTTGGGGCCCTACGAGCAGTACTTC.

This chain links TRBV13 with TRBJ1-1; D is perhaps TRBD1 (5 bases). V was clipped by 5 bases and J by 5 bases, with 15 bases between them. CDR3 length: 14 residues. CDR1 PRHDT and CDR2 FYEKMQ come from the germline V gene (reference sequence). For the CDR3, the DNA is TGTGCCAGCAGCCTGGGGCGGGGTCCTACTGAAGCTTTCTTT. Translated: CASSLGRGPTEAFF.

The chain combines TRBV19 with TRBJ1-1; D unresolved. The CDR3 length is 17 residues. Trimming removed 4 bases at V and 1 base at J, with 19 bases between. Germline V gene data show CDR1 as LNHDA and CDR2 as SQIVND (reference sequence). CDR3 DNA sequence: TGTGCCAGTAGTACTCTGAGAGGGTCGGGTGGGAACACTGAAGCTTTCTTT. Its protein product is CASSTLRGSGGNTEAFF.

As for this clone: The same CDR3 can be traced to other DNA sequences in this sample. The CDR3 sequence is CSVDLTGGLTEAFF. CDR3 DNA sequence: TGCAGCGTCGATCTGACAGGGGGCCTAACTGAAGCTTTCTTT. The chain couples TRBV29-1 to TRBJ1-1; 10 bases agree with TRBD1. The CDR3 spans 14 residues. J lost 5 bases, V lost 6 bases, and 9 bases had no gene match. Germline CDR1 and CDR2: SQVTM and ANQGSEA.

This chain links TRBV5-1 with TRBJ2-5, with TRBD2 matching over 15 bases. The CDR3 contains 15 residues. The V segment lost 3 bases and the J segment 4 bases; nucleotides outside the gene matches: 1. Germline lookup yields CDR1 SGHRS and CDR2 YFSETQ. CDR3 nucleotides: TGCGCCAGCAGCTGGACTAGCGGGAGGGGAGAGACCCAGTACTTC. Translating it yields CASSWTSGRGETQYF.

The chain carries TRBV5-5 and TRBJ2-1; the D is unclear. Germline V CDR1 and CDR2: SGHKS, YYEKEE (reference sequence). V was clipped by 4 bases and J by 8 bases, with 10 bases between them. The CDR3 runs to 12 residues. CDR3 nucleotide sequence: TGTGCCAGCAGCCCGGTGGTTGATGAGCAGTTCTTC. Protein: CASSPVVDEQFF.

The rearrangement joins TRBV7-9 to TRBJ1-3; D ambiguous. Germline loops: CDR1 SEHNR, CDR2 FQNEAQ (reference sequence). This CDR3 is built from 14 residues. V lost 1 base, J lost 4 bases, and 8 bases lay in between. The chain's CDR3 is CASSLVAAGNTIYF. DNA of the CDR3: TGTGCCAGCAGCTTAGTTGCGGCCGGAAACACCATATATTTT.

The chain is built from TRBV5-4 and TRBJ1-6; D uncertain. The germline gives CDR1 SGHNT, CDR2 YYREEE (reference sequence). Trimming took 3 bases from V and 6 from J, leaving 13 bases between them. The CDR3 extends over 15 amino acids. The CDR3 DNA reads TGTGCCAGCAGCTCCGCGAGGAGGGTTAATTCACCCCTCCACTTT. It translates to CASSSARRVNSPLHF.

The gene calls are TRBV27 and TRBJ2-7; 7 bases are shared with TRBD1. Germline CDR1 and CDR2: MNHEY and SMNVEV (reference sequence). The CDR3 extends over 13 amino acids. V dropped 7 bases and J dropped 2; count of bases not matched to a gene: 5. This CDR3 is CASIRQGTYEQYF. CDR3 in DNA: TGTGCCAGCATCCGACAGGGAACCTACGAGCAGTACTTC.

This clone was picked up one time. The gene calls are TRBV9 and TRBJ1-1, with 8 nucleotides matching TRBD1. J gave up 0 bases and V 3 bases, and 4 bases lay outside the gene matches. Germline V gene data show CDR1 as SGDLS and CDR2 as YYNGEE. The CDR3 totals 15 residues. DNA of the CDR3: TGTGCCAGCAGCGCCCTACAGGGGGTGAACACTGAAGCTTTCTTT. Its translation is CASSALQGVNTEAFF.

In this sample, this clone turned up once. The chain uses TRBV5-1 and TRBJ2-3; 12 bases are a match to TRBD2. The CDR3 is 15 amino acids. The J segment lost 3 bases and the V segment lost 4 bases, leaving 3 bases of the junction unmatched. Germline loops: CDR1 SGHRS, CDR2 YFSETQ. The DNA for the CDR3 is TGCGCCAGCAGCCACGGACTAGCGGGAACAGATACGCAGTATTTT. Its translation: CASSHGLAGTDTQYF. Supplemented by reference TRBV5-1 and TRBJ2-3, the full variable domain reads KAGVTQTPRYLIKTRGQQVTLSCSPISGHRSVSWYQQTPGQGLQFLFEYFSETQRNKGNFPGRFSGRQFSNSRSEMNVSTLELGDSALYLCASSHGLAGTDTQYFGPGTRLTVL.

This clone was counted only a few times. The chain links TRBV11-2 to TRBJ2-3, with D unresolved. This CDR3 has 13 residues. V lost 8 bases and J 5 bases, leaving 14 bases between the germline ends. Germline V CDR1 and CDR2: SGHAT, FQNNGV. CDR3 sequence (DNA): TGTGCCAGCGGCCCCTCTGTCCGAGATACGCAGTATTTT. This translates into CASGPSVRDTQYF.

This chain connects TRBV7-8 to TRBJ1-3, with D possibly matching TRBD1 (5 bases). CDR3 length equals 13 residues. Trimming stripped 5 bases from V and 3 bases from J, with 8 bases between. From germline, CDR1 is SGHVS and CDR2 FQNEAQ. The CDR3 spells CASSGDSGNTIYF. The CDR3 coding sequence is TGTGCCAGCAGCGGCGACAGTGGAAACACCATATATTTT.